This T cell receptor (beta chain) emerged from a study of blood T cell repertoires in COVID-19. Original handling: Cell counts per sample came from amplifying reference gene primers. Data came from immunoSEQ multiplex PCR; TCRdb stores just in-frame clones and leaves some out. V, J and clone size reflect that table, while D and trimming were determined from the DNA. The sample records about 200,000 clones, about 82% being singletons. Looked up from germline, CDR1 is SGHVS and CDR2 is FNYEAQ. The CDR3 consists of 17 residues. J gave up 0 bases and V 2 bases, and 6 bases lay outside the gene matches. V usage is TRBV7-6 and J usage is TRBJ2-7, with TRBD2 matching over 11 bases. The TCR was taken from a woman of 80 years or more with acute or convalescent COVID-19. The specimen sequenced was peripheral blood. CDR3 loop: CASSLPQGLAGSYEQYF. Here the CDR3 DNA reads TGTGCCAGCAGCTTACCCCAAGGACTAGCGGGCTCCTACGAGCAGTACTTC.